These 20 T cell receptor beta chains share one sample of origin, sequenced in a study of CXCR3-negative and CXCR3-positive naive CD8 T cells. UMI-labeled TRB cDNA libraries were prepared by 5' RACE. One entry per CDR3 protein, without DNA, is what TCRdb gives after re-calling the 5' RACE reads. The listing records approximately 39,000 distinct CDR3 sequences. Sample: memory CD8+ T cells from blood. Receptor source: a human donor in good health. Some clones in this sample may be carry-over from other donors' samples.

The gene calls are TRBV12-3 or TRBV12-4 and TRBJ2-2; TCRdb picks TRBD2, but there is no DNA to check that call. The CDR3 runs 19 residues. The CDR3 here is CASSFSGTSTTYKYGELFF.

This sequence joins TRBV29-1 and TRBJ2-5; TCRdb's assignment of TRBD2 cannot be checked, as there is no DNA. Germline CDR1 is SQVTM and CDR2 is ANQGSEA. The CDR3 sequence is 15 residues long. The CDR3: CSVGGSGRAQETQYF.

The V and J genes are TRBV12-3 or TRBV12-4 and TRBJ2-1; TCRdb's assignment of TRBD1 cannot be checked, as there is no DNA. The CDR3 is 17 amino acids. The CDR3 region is CASSPGGESGAYNEQFF.

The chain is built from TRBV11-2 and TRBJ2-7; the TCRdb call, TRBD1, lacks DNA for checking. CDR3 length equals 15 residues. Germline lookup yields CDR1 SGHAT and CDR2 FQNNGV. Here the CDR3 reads CASSFWADADYEQYF.

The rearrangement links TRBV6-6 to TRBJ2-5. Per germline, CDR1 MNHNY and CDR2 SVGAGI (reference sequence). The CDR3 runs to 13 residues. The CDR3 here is CASSSGYQETQYF.

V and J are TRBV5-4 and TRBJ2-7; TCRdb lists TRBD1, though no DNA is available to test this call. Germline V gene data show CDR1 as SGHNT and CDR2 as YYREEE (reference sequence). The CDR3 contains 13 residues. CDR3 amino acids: CAITGGVPDEQYF. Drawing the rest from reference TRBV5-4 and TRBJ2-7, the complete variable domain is ETGVTQSPTHLIKTRGQQVTLRCSSQSGHNTVSWYQQALGQGPQFIFQYYREEENGRGNFPPRFSGLQFPNYSSELNVNALELDDSALYLCAITGGVPDEQYFGPGTRLTVT.

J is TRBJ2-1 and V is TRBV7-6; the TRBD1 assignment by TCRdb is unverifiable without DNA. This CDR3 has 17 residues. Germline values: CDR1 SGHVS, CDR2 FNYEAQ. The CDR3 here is CASSSTGARRAYNEQFF.

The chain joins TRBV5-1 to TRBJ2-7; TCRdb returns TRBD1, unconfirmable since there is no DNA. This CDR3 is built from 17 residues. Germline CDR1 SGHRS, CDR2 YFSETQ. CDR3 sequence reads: CASSAPTGGISSYEQYF.

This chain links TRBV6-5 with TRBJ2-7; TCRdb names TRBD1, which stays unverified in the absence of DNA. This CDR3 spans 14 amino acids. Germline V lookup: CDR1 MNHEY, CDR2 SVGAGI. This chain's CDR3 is CASSDRGLEYEQYF.

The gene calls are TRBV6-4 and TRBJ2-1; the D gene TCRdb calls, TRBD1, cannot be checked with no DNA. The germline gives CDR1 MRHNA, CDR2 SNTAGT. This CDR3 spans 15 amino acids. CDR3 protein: CASKSEAEGQGEQFF.

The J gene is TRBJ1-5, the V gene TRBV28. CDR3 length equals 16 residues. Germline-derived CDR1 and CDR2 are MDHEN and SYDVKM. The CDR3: CASKSQLAPLNQPQHF.

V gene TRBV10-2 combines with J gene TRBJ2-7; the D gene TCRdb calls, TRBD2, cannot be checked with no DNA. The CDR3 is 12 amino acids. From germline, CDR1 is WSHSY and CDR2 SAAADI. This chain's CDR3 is CASSEAAYEQYF.

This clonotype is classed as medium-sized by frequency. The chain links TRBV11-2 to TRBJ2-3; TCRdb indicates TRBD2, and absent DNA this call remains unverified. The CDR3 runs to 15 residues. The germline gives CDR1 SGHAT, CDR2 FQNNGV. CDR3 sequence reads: CASSLLAGNTDTQYF.

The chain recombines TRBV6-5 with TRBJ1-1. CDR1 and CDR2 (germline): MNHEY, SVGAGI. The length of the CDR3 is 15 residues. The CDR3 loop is CASSYSREGGTEAFF.

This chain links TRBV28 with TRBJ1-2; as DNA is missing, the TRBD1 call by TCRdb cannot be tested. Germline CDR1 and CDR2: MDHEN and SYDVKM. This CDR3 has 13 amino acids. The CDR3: CASSPDDSYGYTF.

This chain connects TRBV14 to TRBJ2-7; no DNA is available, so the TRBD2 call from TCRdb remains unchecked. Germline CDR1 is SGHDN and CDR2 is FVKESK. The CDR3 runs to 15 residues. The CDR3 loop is CASSPPSGGTYEQYF.

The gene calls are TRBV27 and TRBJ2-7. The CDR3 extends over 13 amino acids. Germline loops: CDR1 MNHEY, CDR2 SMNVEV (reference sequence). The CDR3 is CASSLSEEYEQYF.

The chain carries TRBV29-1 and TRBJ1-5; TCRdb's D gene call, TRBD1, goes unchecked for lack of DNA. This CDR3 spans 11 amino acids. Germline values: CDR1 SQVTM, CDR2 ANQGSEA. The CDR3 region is CSVGTDQPQHF.

CDR3 sequence reads: CSALFGYNEQFF. This chain joins TRBV29-1 and TRBJ2-1; TCRdb selects TRBD1, and the lack of DNA leaves this call unchecked. The CDR3 contains 12 residues. Per germline, CDR1 SQVTM and CDR2 ANQGSEA.

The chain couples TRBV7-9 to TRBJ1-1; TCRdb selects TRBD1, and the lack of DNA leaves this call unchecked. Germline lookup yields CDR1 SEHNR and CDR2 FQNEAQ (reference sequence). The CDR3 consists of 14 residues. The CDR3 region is CASTFSGPGVEAFF.